The sequence of this TCR beta chain was determined in a study of T cells after yellow fever vaccination (dated by TCRdb to the late 2010s). Concerning the study at large: The SMART-Seq v4 Ultra Low Input RNA kit was used to prepare libraries from fractions with low cell numbers. To follow T-cell clones before and after primary and booster YFV17D yellow fever vaccination, bulk TCR alpha and beta repertoires were sequenced over time. The cohort comprised two healthy male donors, one aged 18 to 30 and one aged 30 to 40 years. Bulk PBMC replicates and cell subsets were isolated from blood drawn at multiple timepoints before and after both primary and secondary immunization.

In its sample, this clonotype was seen a few times. The specificity of this receptor is unknown. Base qualities were left out, and no much larger clone turns up one base away. CDR1 and CDR2, per the germline V gene, are LGHNA and YSLEER. The CDR3 sequence holds 14 residues, the cysteine and phenylalanine included. CDR3 DNA only is kept here, 42 bases in frame from base 1. V was cut back by 4 bases and J by 5 bases, leaving a gap of 11 bases between them. Explained via the paper, the treatment or condition label denotes: live attenuated yellow fever vaccine strain. At each blood-draw timepoint, two biological replicates of bulk PBMCs were collected. A standard Ficoll-Paque protocol was used to isolate PBMCs from peripheral blood. TriZol was used to extract RNA from bulk PBMCs, CD4 and CD8 fractions, and dextramer-positive and dextramer-negative fractions. The run used an Illumina NovaSeq 6000. TCR cDNA was made using 5'RACE template switching, a step that added a universal primer site and unique molecular identifiers. cDNA synthesis was primed from both the TCR alpha and TCR beta constant segments. Two PCR steps were used to amplify libraries, with sample barcodes and sequencing adapters being added in the second step. Sequencing of libraries was done on Illumina HiSeq 2500 (2x100 bp) or NovaSeq (2x150 bp). The authors' analysis ran thus. Reads were demultiplexed and collapsed into UMI consensus sequences with MIGEC, and V(D)J alignment was performed with MiXCR. Vaccine-responding clonotypes were defined with edgeR using replicate PBMC samples, requiring FDR below 0.01 and a log2 fold change above 5 up to day 15. Bulk clonotypes were assigned CD4 or CD8 identity according to which sequenced CD4 or CD8 repertoire held them at higher abundance. TCRdb ran its own pipeline on the public reads, namely fastp trimming at Q25 and MiXCR clone calling, and kept in-frame beta chains. Records with the same CDR3 protein are collapsed into one entry carrying the most frequent genes and DNA. These V and J calls derive from TCRdb rather than the authors' analysis. The sample yields 400,000 to 450,000 distinct CDR3 sequences; approximately 19% were counted once. Roughly 19% of the sample is held by the ten biggest clonotypes.

Overall results and qualifications from the work: Only a couple of donors were included in the study, so the extent to which the findings can be generalized is limited. Compared with the primary T-cell response, the secondary T-cell response was weaker but faster, peaking on day 5 rather than day 15. A small share of clonotypes was detected in both CD4 and CD8 compartments, with the overlap likely arising from convergent recombination. FACS-sorted repertoires could contain abundant contaminating clonotypes from the bulk population, so computational filtering was required. Most clones expanded after primary vaccination were re-detected after the booster (96% of CD4 and approximately 85% of CD8), suggesting broad memory maintenance.

The clonotype comes from a man aged 18-30 years who received the YFV17D yellow fever vaccine. Here the sequenced sample was PBMCs, taken before the yellow fever booster vaccination. The V and J segments used are TRBV4-3 and TRBJ1-4; tentative D gene TRBD1, with 5 bases matching. The nucleotide sequence is TGCGCCAGCAGCCCCTTGGCAGGGAATGAAAAACTGTTTTTT. Its coded protein is CASSPLAGNEKLFF.